The present entry profiles one T cell receptor beta chain with its context. Its cognate antigen is unknown. The data stem from a study of post-analysis software for immune sequencing data. Broader study findings: Samples from a shared batch, those prepared together, strongly co-clustered by F measure. Comparison of patients with controls showed 4 to 6 TRBV segments more frequent in patients, TRBV5-6, TRBV5-1 and TRBV20-1 among them.

Incorporated into the TCR beta cDNA libraries were unique molecular identifiers, which served to reduce PCR and sequencing biases. TCRdb reprocessed the PCR reads via MiXCR and lists one record per CDR3 protein. The table has hundreds of thousands of distinct CDR3 sequences, 45% seen once. The CDR3 is made up of 14 amino acids. Germline V gene sequence: CDR1 SEHNR, CDR2 FQNEAQ (reference sequence). V shed 3 bases and J shed 8 bases, with 13 bases lying between them. V gene TRBV7-9 combines with J gene TRBJ1-4; D is uncertain. The sequence derives from a girl under 18 with multiple sclerosis. Sequenced sample: blood. This CDR3 is CASSFGVLSEKLFF. The CDR3 DNA reads TGTGCCAGCAGCTTTGGGGTACTTAGCGAAAAACTGTTTTTT.